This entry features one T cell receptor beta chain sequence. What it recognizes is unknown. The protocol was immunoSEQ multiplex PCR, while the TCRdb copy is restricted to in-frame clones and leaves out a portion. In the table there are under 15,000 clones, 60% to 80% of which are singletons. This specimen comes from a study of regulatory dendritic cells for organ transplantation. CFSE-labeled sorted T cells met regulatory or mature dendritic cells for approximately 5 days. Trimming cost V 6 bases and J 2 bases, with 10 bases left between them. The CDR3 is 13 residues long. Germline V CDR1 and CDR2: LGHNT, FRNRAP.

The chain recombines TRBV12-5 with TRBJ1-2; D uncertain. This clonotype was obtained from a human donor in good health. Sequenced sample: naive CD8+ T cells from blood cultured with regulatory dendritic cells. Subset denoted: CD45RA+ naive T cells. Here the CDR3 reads CASGPDTNYGYTF. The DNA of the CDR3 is TGTGCTAGTGGCCCCGACACGAACTATGGCTACACCTTC.